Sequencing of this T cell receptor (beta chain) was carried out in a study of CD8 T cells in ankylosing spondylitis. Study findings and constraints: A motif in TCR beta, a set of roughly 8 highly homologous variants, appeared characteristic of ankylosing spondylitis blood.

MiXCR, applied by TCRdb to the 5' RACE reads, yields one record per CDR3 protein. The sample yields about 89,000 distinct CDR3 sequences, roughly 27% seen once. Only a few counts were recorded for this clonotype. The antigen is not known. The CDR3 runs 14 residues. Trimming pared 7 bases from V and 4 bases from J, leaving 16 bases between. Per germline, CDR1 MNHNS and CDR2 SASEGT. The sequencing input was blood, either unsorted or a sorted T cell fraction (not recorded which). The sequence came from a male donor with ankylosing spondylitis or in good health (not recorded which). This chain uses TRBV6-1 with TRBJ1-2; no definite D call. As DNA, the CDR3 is TGTGCCAGCAAACCAAGGACGGGGAGCTATGGCTACACCTTC. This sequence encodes CASKPRTGSYGYTF.